This section outlines one TCR beta chain sequence together with its context. Its antigen is still unknown. This specimen comes from a study of T cell responses to AZD1222 COVID-19 vaccine. Sequencing used immunoSEQ multiplex PCR; TCRdb keeps in-frame clones, though not all of them. The sample yields 90,000 to 110,000 clones, 88% seen once. Study conclusions and caveats: Most donors were white British and more were female, and clonal diversity was possibly underestimated. Increases in Spike-specific TCR breadth and depth were seen after two AZD1222 doses. Targeting of unmutated variant regions was reportedly seen in nearly half of spike-specific TCRs.

CDR3 size: 16 residues. Germline assignment: CDR1 SGHTA and CDR2 FQGNSA. Trimming shortened V by 5 bases and J by 10 bases, and 24 bases separated the two germline ends. The TCR was taken from an adult in good health. This material consisted of peripheral blood, taken on day 0 of AZD1222 vaccination. The chain has TRBV7-2 and TRBJ2-1; a possible D gene is TRBD2 (6 bases). This CDR3 reads CASSRMEASVGREQFF. The CDR3, as DNA: TGTGCCAGCAGCCGGATGGAGGCTAGCGTGGGTAGGGAGCAGTTCTTC.